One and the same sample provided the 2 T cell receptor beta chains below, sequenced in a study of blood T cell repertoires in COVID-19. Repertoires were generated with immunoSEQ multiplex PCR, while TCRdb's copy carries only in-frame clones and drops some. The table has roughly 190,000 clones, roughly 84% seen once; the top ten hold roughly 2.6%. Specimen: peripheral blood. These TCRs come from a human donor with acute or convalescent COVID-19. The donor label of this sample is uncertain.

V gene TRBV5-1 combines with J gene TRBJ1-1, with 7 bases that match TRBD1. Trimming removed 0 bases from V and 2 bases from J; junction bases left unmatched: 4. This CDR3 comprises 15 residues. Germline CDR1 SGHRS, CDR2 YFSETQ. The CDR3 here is CASSLDRGINTEAFF. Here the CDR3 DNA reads TGCGCCAGCAGCTTGGACAGGGGAATTAACACTGAAGCTTTCTTT.

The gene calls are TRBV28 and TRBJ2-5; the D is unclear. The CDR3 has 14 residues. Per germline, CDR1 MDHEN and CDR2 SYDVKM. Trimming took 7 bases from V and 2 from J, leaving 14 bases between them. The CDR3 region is CASTPLPGQETQYF. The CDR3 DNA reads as TGTGCCAGCACGCCTCTCCCCGGGCAAGAGACCCAGTACTTC.